The 29 T cell receptor beta chains below come from one sample, sequenced in a study of blood T cell repertoires in COVID-19 (dated by TCRdb to 2020 to 2022). Library preparation employed the immunoSEQ multiplex PCR assay. Sourced from immuneACCESS, this table was stored by TCRdb with only in-frame sequences that have V and J called. A share of the clones is absent; for the studies checked, an unresolved V gene accounts for under half, and the remainder has no known explanation. Across this sample there are some 32,000 clones, with roughly 87% seen only once. Around 15% of the sample is held by the ten biggest clonotypes. The sample comprised peripheral blood. The receptors stem from a man in his fifties or sixties with active COVID-19.

This sequence joins TRBV10-3 and TRBJ2-5, with 9 positions matching TRBD2. The trim removed 0 bases at V and 2 bases at J, leaving 10 bases unmatched. Germline V gene sequence: CDR1 ENHRY, CDR2 SYGVKD. This CDR3 comprises 18 residues. The CDR3 DNA is TGTGCCATCAGTGAGTCGGGACGGTTAGCGGGGGATCAAGAGACCCAGTACTTC. Amino acids: CAISESGRLAGDQETQYF.

The J gene is TRBJ2-7, the V gene TRBV7-9; 7 bases align to TRBD1. Trimming took 5 bases from V and 4 from J; bases not matched to a gene: 11. The CDR3 is made up of 15 amino acids. The V gene's germline CDR1 is SEHNR and CDR2 FQNEAQ (reference sequence). The CDR3 nucleotides are TGTGCCAGCAGCCACAAGGACAGGAACCCATACGAGCAGTACTTC. This gives the protein CASSHKDRNPYEQYF.

This sequence joins TRBV7-2 and TRBJ2-5, with 8 bases lining up with TRBD1. This CDR3 region has 14 residues. V lost 5 bases to trimming and J lost 2 bases; unmatched junction nucleotides: 4. Germline V gene lookup returns CDR1 SGHTA and CDR2 FQGNSA. The CDR3 coding sequence is TGTGCCAGCAGCCACCGGACAGGGCAAGAGACCCAGTACTTC. Amino acid sequence: CASSHRTGQETQYF.

This rearrangement joins TRBV5-1 to TRBJ2-7; TRBD1 aligns across 9 bases. Germline values: CDR1 SGHRS, CDR2 YFSETQ. The V segment lost 0 bases and the J segment 2 bases; nucleotides outside the gene matches: 3. CDR3 length equals 15 residues. DNA of the CDR3: TGCGCCAGCAGCTTGGGGGGGACAGGGACCTACGAGCAGTACTTC. Translated, it gives CASSLGGTGTYEQYF.

This chain links TRBV7-8 with TRBJ1-1; 7 positions agree with TRBD1. The germline V gene encodes CDR1 SGHVS and CDR2 FQNEAQ. V gave up 5 bases and J gave up 4 bases; unmatched junction bases: 10. This CDR3 region has 15 residues. In nucleotides, the CDR3 is TGTGCCAGCAGCACCACAACAGGGGCCCCCACTGAAGCTTTCTTT. Encoded protein: CASSTTTGAPTEAFF.

This clone was seen a single time. V gene TRBV5-6 combines with J gene TRBJ1-2, with D unclear. The V end was cut by 1 base, the J end by 2 bases, with 6 bases between. The CDR3 contains 13 residues. CDR1 is SGHDT, CDR2 YYEEEE, per germline. The CDR3 nucleotides read TGTGCCAGCAGCTTGAGTAGAAACTATGGCTACACCTTC. It encodes CASSLSRNYGYTF.

The chain recombines TRBV2 with TRBJ2-7; 7 bases fit TRBD1. The CDR3 sequence is 13 residues long. Germline CDR1 and CDR2: SNHLY and FYNNEI. V was clipped by 6 bases and J by 4 bases; unmatched bases: 6. The CDR3 DNA is TGTGCCAGCAGCGTGGACAGGATTTACGAGCAGTACTTC. Residues: CASSVDRIYEQYF.

The chain joins TRBV5-6 to TRBJ1-2; TRBD1 aligns across 7 bases. The CDR3 is 17 residues long. The J segment lost 4 bases and the V segment lost 0 bases, leaving 12 bases of the junction unmatched. CDR1 is SGHDT and CDR2 is YYEEEE in the germline V gene. Here the CDR3 reads CASSLAQLTGYGYGYTF. In nucleotides, the CDR3 is TGTGCCAGCAGCTTGGCCCAATTGACAGGGTACGGCTATGGCTACACCTTC.

The chain uses TRBV18 and TRBJ2-7; no clear D gene. V was shortened by 1 base and J by 2 bases, with 6 bases between the two germline ends. Germline CDR1 KGHSH, CDR2 LQKENI. This CDR3 region has 13 residues. The CDR3 DNA reads as TGTGCCAGCTCACCACGCGTAGCCTACGAGCAGTACTTC. It is translated as CASSPRVAYEQYF.

In DNA, the CDR3 is TGTGCCAGCGGGGAGACAGGGGAGGTCAGCAATCAGCCCCAGCATTTT. It specifies CASGETGEVSNQPQHF. The chain uses TRBV27 and TRBJ1-5; 8 nucleotides line up with TRBD1. The germline CDR1 and CDR2 sequences are MNHEY and SMNVEV (reference sequence). This CDR3 has 16 amino acids. V trimming: 8 bases; J trimming: 1 base; junction bases outside the gene matches: 10.

The rearrangement joins TRBV2 to TRBJ2-7, with a weak D call TRBD1 (6 bases). Germline V lookup: CDR1 SNHLY, CDR2 FYNNEI. V gave up 2 bases and J gave up 0 bases, with 11 bases separating them. The CDR3 is 15 amino acids. The CDR3 DNA reads TGTGCCAGCAGTGAAATAGGACAGAGCTCCTACGAGCAGTACTTC. Translated, it gives CASSEIGQSSYEQYF.

This chain uses TRBV18 with TRBJ1-1; TRBD1 matches 7 bases. This CDR3 has 15 residues. Germline V gene lookup returns CDR1 KGHSH and CDR2 LQKENI. V gave up 3 bases and J gave up 2 bases; unmatched junction bases: 6. The CDR3 DNA reads TGTGCCAGCTCACCGGGACAGAAATTAAACACTGAAGCTTTCTTT. It codes for CASSPGQKLNTEAFF.

The V call is TRBV7-8, the J call TRBJ2-5, with D perhaps TRBD2 (6 bases). CDR3 size: 15 residues. Germline CDR1 reads SGHVS; CDR2 reads FQNEAQ. Trimming pared 1 base from V and 5 bases from J, leaving 14 bases between. CDR3 DNA sequence: TGTGCCAGCAGCTTAGGGCAAAGAGGAGGGGAGACCCAGTACTTC. The encoded protein is CASSLGQRGGETQYF.

The chain is built from TRBV27 and TRBJ1-1; 7 bases are a match to TRBD1. Germline lookup yields CDR1 MNHEY and CDR2 SMNVEV (reference sequence). The J segment lost 1 base and the V segment lost 7 bases, leaving 9 bases of the junction unmatched. This CDR3 has 15 residues. CDR3 in amino acids: CASNPWGQSNTEAFF. CDR3 bases: TGTGCCAGCAACCCATGGGGACAGTCGAACACTGAAGCTTTCTTT.

The chain links TRBV18 to TRBJ2-7; TRBD1 might be the D (5 bases). V lost 6 bases to trimming and J lost 5 bases, with 14 bases between them. Germline V gene sequence: CDR1 KGHSH, CDR2 LQKENI. CDR3 length: 13 amino acids. The CDR3 DNA follows: TGTGCCAGCTCTACTGGGGCAGGGAACGAGCAGTACTTC. Amino acids: CASSTGAGNEQYF.

The V gene is TRBV19, the J gene TRBJ2-5; 8 bases agree with TRBD2. The germline CDR1 and CDR2 sequences are LNHDA and SQIVND (reference sequence). The CDR3 is made up of 16 amino acids. V dropped 6 bases and J dropped 3; count of bases not matched to a gene: 12. The CDR3, as DNA: TGTGCCAGTAGGCTGTCGTCGGCGGGGGGTAAAGAGACCCAGTACTTC. Residues: CASRLSSAGGKETQYF. Complete variable domain (other parts from reference TRBV19 and TRBJ2-5): DGGITQSPKYLFRKEGQNVTLSCEQNLNHDAMYWYRQDPGQGLRLIYYSQIVNDFQKGDIAEGYSVSREKKESFPLTVTSAQKNPTAFYLCASRLSSAGGKETQYFGPGTRLLVL.

This clone was seen only once. This chain uses TRBV3-1 (or the pseudogene TRBV3-2) with TRBJ2-3; TRBD2 matches at 11 bases. The CDR3 runs to 15 residues. Trimming took 4 bases from V and 4 from J; bases not matched to a gene: 4. From germline, CDR1 is LGHDT and CDR2 YNNKEL (reference sequence). The CDR3 nucleotides read TGTGCCAGCAGCCTTAGCGGGGGGGCGGCAGATACGCAGTATTTT. It translates to CASSLSGGAADTQYF.

This clone was recorded only once. This sequence joins TRBV7-3 and TRBJ2-2, with TRBD1 matching 9 bases. J gave up 5 bases and V 5 bases, and 12 bases lay outside the gene matches. CDR3 size: 17 residues. Looked up from germline, CDR1 is SGHTA and CDR2 is FQGTGA. The CDR3 protein is CASSVSSTGGRTGELFF. The CDR3 DNA reads TGTGCCAGCAGCGTATCATCGACAGGGGGGAGGACCGGGGAGCTGTTTTTT.

This clone appeared a single time. The V gene is TRBV7-9, the J gene TRBJ1-2, with 9 bases that match TRBD1. The CDR3 is 18 amino acids. Losses at the gene ends were 6 bases for V and 7 bases for J; bases not matched to a gene: 21. Germline V CDR1 and CDR2: SEHNR, FQNEAQ (reference sequence). CDR3 loop: CASSPQIRLPGQGAGYTF. DNA of the CDR3: TGTGCCAGCAGTCCCCAGATCCGATTACCGGGACAGGGCGCTGGCTACACCTTC.

This rearrangement joins TRBV5-4 to TRBJ2-1; 7 bases line up with TRBD1. Per germline, CDR1 SGHNT and CDR2 YYREEE (reference sequence). V dropped 4 bases and J dropped 1; count of bases not matched to a gene: 8. This CDR3 has 16 amino acids. DNA for the CDR3: TGTGCCAGCAGCCCTCGACAGGGAGCGTCCTACAATGAGCAGTTCTTC. Its translation: CASSPRQGASYNEQFF.

The J gene is TRBJ2-7, the V gene TRBV4-1, with 11 bases fitting TRBD2. The CDR3 is 20 amino acids. CDR1 is MGHRA and CDR2 is YSYEKL in the germline V gene. J gave up 2 bases and V 7 bases, and 22 bases lay outside the gene matches. The CDR3 nucleotides are TGCGCCAGCACCAGGACAGGGCCGAGACTAGCGGGAATTCTCACCTACGAGCAGTACTTC. It encodes CASTRTGPRLAGILTYEQYF.

The CDR3 nucleotides are TGTGCCAGCAGCTTAGATGGGGGACTAGCGGGAGACCCGGGCACAGATACGCAGTATTTT. Translated, it gives CASSLDGGLAGDPGTDTQYF. V usage is TRBV11-3 and J usage is TRBJ2-3, with TRBD2 matching over 14 bases. This CDR3 comprises 20 residues. V shed 0 bases and J 1 base; nucleotides not matched to a gene: 9. Looked up from germline, CDR1 is SGHNT and CDR2 is YENEEA.

The genes are TRBV5-1 and TRBJ2-2; tentatively, D is TRBD1 (5 bases). The CDR3 loop spans 14 amino acids. CDR1 is SGHRS and CDR2 is YFSETQ in the germline V gene. The germline V and J ends were trimmed by 5 bases and 3 bases, with 11 bases remaining between them. The DNA for the CDR3 is TGCGCCAGCAGTGGGCGGACATACACCGGGGAGCTGTTTTTT. As protein: CASSGRTYTGELFF.

CDR3 sequence (DNA): TGTGCCAGCAGCCAAGAACCCAGCAGGGGAAGTCAGCCCCAGCATTTT. Its protein product is CASSQEPSRGSQPQHF. This rearrangement joins TRBV4-2 to TRBJ1-5; D is possibly TRBD1 (6 bases). The ends were cut back, 0 bases at V and 6 bases at J, with 15 bases in the middle. Germline values: CDR1 LGHNA, CDR2 YNFKEQ. The CDR3 has 16 amino acids.

The CDR3 is CASSDPGQGRDEQFF. CDR3 coding DNA: TGTGCCAGCAGTGACCCGGGACAGGGGCGGGATGAGCAGTTCTTC. The rearrangement links TRBV2 to TRBJ2-1; 10 nucleotides line up with TRBD1. The junction had 7 bases not matched to a gene; V was cut back by 3 bases and J by 8 bases. The CDR3 contains 15 residues. Germline V gene data show CDR1 as SNHLY and CDR2 as FYNNEI.

This clone occurred once. V and J are TRBV18 and TRBJ2-1; possibly TRBD1 for D (5 bases). Germline assignment: CDR1 KGHSH and CDR2 LQKENI. The CDR3 contains 14 residues. V gave up 2 bases and J gave up 7 bases, with 12 bases separating them. Here the CDR3 reads CASSPSQGKNEQFF. The CDR3 region has the DNA TGTGCCAGCTCACCAAGTCAGGGTAAAAATGAGCAGTTCTTC.

This clone turned up a few times. The CDR3 nucleotides read TGTGCCAGCAGTCGGGACAGGGGACGCCAGCCCCAGCATTTT. Its translation is CASSRDRGRQPQHF. The rearrangement links TRBV2 to TRBJ1-5, with 10 bases aligning to TRBD1. This CDR3 spans 14 amino acids. Germline values: CDR1 SNHLY, CDR2 FYNNEI. Trimming at V came to 5 bases and at J to 7 bases, leaving 5 bases not matched to a gene.

The V call is TRBV6-5, the J call TRBJ1-5; 9 bases line up with TRBD1. Trimming removed 6 bases from V and 11 bases from J; junction bases left unmatched: 14. Per germline, CDR1 MNHEY and CDR2 SVGAGI. The CDR3 covers 15 residues. CDR3 amino acids: CASRSTGTGSLAQHF. CDR3 nucleotides: TGTGCCAGCAGATCCACCGGGACAGGGTCTTTGGCCCAGCATTTT.

This chain connects TRBV5-1 to TRBJ1-1, with D possibly matching TRBD1 (6 bases). This CDR3 contains 16 residues. Trimming took off 0 bases at V and 0 bases at J, with 12 bases between the two ends. Per germline, CDR1 SGHRS and CDR2 YFSETQ. CDR3 nucleotides: TGCGCCAGCAGCTTGGACTGGGGGGGCATGAACACTGAAGCTTTCTTT. This translates into CASSLDWGGMNTEAFF.